This is a list of T cell receptor beta chains from one sample in a study of blood T cell repertoires in COVID-19. Sequenced by immunoSEQ multiplex PCR; TCRdb stores in-frame clones only, minus some. The sample consists of around 140,000 clones, approximately 81% of them appearing once. Sequenced material: peripheral blood. These receptors were obtained from a man aged 55 to 70 with acute or convalescent COVID-19. Both conserved end residues are part of each CDR3. D genes are given only for firm matches. Clone sizes are given selectively: once, few, many, or a class where the clone is expanded.

>TRBV19|TRBJ1-5|-|-
TGTGCCAGTAATGCACAGGGTTCTAGCAATCAGCCCCAGCATTTT
CASNAQGSSNQPQHF
>TRBV3-1/TRBV3-2|TRBJ2-1|-|TRBD2
TGTGCCAGCAGCTGGGGACTAGCGGGAGTTCAGTTCTTC
CASSWGLAGVQFF
>TRBV5-1|TRBJ2-1|-|TRBD2
TGCGCCAGCAGCCCGTATTCCGGGACTAGCGGATTTTCCTACAATGAGCAGTTCTTC
CASSPYSGTSGFSYNEQFF
>TRBV11-2|TRBJ1-2|-|-
TGTGCCAGCAGCGACTGGACAGAGACTAACTATGGCTACACCTTC
CASSDWTETNYGYTF
>TRBV3-1/TRBV3-2|TRBJ1-4|-|-
TGTGCCAGCAGCCCAGAACTACACCAAGGGGATGAAAAACTGTTTTTT
CASSPELHQGDEKLFF
>TRBV5-4|TRBJ2-7|-|TRBD2
TGTGCCAGCAGCTTGGTTAGCGGGGGGGACGAGCAGTACTTC
CASSLVSGGDEQYF
>TRBV9|TRBJ2-5|-|TRBD2
TGTGCCAGCAGCGTAGATGGTAGCGGGAGCGGTTGGGAGACCCAGTACTTC
CASSVDGSGSGWETQYF
>TRBV24-1|TRBJ1-1|-|-
TGTGCCACCAGTGACCCCGGACTGACTGAAGCTTTCTTT
CATSDPGLTEAFF
>TRBV5-1|TRBJ2-2|-|TRBD1
TGCGCCAGCAGCTTTGACAGGGCTAACACCGGGGAGCTGTTTTTT
CASSFDRANTGELFF
>TRBV27|TRBJ2-3|once|TRBD1
TGTGCCAGCAGTTTAAGAATCAGACAGGGACGGGGCACAGATACGCAGTATTTT
CASSLRIRQGRGTDTQYF